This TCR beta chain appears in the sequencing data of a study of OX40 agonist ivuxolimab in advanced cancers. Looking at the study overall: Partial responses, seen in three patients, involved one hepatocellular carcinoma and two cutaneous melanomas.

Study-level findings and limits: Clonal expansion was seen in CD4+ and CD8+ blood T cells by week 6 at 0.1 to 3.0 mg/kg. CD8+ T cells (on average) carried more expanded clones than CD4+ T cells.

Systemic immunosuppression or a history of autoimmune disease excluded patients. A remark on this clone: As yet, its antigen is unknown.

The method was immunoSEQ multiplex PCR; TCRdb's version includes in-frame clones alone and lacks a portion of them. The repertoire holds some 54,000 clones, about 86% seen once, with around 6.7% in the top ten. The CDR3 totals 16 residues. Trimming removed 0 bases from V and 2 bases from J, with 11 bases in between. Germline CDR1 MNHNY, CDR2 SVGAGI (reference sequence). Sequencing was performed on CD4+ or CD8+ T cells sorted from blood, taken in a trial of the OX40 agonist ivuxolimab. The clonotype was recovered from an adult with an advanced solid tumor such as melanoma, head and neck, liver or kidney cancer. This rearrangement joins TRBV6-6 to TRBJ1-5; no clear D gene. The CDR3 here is CASSYSPAGGNQPQHF. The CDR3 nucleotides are TGTGCCAGCAGTTACTCGCCCGCCGGCGGCAATCAGCCCCAGCATTTT.